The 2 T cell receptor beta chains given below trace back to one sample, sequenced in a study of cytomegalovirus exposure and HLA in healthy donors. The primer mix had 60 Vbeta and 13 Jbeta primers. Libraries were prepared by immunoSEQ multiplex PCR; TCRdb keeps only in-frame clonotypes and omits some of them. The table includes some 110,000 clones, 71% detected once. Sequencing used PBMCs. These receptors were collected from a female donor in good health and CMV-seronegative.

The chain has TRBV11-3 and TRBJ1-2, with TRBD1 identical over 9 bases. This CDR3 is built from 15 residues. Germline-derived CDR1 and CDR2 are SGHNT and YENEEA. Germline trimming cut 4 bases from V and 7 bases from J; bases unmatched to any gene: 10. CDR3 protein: CASSSRGTGTGGYTF. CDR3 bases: TGTGCCAGCAGCTCCCGCGGGACAGGGACTGGTGGCTACACCTTC.

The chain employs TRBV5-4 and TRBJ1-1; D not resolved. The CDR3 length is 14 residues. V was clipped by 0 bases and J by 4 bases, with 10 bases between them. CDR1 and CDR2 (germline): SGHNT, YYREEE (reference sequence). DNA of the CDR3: TGTGCCAGCAGCTTGGGAACTACGAGCACTGAAGCTTTCTTT. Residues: CASSLGTTSTEAFF.